The clone carrying this TCR beta chain was seen ten or more times. As yet, its antigen is unknown. A junction end diverges from the germline sequence, so it may reflect a read error. The data were taken from a study of glioma-infiltrating T cells. In the study overall: Blood libraries targeted roughly 4- to 11-fold coverage of 910,000 or so T cells. Regarding the study as a whole: Shared blood CDR3 signature motifs marked patients with low tissue-blood divergence. Only very few CDR3 sequences appeared in both tissue and blood.

CDR3 length equals 12 residues. Looked up from germline, CDR1 is MGHRA and CDR2 is YSYEKL. Amplification of TCR alpha and beta CDR3 regions from RNA used iRepertoire nested multiplex PCR. TCRdb re-called the multiplex PCR reads through MiXCR, storing one row per CDR3 protein. This table has roughly 350,000 distinct CDR3 sequences, around 45% appearing once. V usage is TRBV4-1 and J usage is TRBJ2-3; no definite D call. This TCR was sampled from a human donor with low-grade glioma or glioblastoma, undergoing nonglioma brain surgery, or in good health (not recorded which). Sequencing input: glioma tissue, nonneoplastic brain tissue, or PBMCs (not recorded which). CDR3 sequence: CASSPSLDTQYF. The CDR3 nucleotides read TGTGCCAGCAGTCCTTCGTTGGATACGCAGTATTTT.